This T cell receptor beta chain was recovered during a study of blood T cells in healthy people across ages. Regarding the study as a whole: Samples with more naive T cells showed higher observed beta diversity.

The amount of total RNA extracted per sample was at least 5.5 micrograms. CDR1 and CDR2 from the germline V gene are SNHLY and FYNNEI. The CDR3 sequence is 15 residues long. V gave up 1 base and J gave up 4 bases, with 8 bases separating them. This clonotype was recorded a few times. As yet, its antigen is unknown. A second PCR of roughly 7 to 11 cycles used a sample-barcoded 5' primer and a J-beta primer mix. Each cDNA molecule was tagged by a template-switch adaptor that had 12 random nucleotides. TCRdb re-called the 5' RACE reads with MiXCR, one entry per CDR3 protein. The sample yields about 1.5 million distinct CDR3 sequences, about 42% seen once.

This receptor was identified in a woman under 30 in good health. The chain is built from TRBV2 and TRBJ2-6, with D uncertain. Sequenced: blood. CDR3 DNA: TGTGCCAGCAGTGAAGAGAACCCAGGGGCCAACGTCCTGACTTTC. The encoded protein is CASSEENPGANVLTF.